This TCR beta chain was observed in a study of T cells in women clearing cervical HPV infection listed by TCRdb under 2018. In terms of the full investigation: The cases were 25 to 30 women with histologically confirmed HPV16-related CIN3 or worse, and 2 of those women had invasive cancers. As quality controls, five blinded duplicates were added to each group, bringing the total to roughly 60 samples made up of 50 or so participants and 10 replicates. Among cases, blood sampling occurred a median of 149 days after lesion detection, with an interquartile range of roughly 90 to 200 days. Because only a few women had HLA typing data, the possibility that HLA type acted as a confounder could not be ruled out. Controls were 25 or so women whose single incident HPV16 infection cleared within 12 months without precancer or cancer developing. The parent cohort enrolled 10,049 women aged 18 or older in Guanacaste, Costa Rica, in about 1993 to 1994 and followed the women for around seven years. Median age was about 30 years in cases versus over 37 in controls, and baseline characteristics did not differ significantly. Cases and controls were matched on age within five years and on year of sample collection. Case blood was taken at the visit when the lesion was first identified, whereas control blood was taken when infection was no longer detected. An exploratory proof-of-principle case-control study, nested within the Guanacaste HPV Natural History Study in Costa Rica, was conducted to compare TCR repertoires across cervical HPV16 outcomes.

Every participant had a single incident cervical HPV16 infection, and women with prevalent HPV16 infections were excluded. Cervical HPV DNA was detected with MY09/MY11 PCR, and genotyping was done by dot-blot hybridization. Fifteen mL of heparinized blood were centrifuged, and the buffy coat was aliquoted, frozen at -30°C, then stored at -80°C. Genomic DNA was extracted from buffy coat specimens using QIAGEN kits. Notes on this clone: It lacks a known antigen. From the germline J gene comes the end of the CDR3, since the read stops 3 residues before it.

TCR beta CDR3 regions were amplified by multiplex PCR from an average of roughly 1,300 ng genomic DNA per sample using the immunoSEQ assay. Primer bias was corrected in the assay by using a complete synthetic TCR repertoire to establish an amplification baseline. The amplicons were sequenced on the Illumina platform. Concerning the study's data processing: Sequences were error-corrected by clustering with frequency ratios and a modified nearest-neighbor algorithm and were then analyzed in the immunoSEQ Analyzer with IMGT gene definitions. TCR richness and evenness were averaged over 20 rarefaction repeats at each rarefaction depth, excluding samples with fewer sequences than the depth. Wilcoxon rank sum tests with FDR correction were used to compare V, D and J gene relative abundances between the groups. Blinded duplicates gave an intraclass correlation of 95% to 97% for TCR richness and an average of 76.4% across 66 gene segments. TCRdb took this table from immuneACCESS and kept in-frame rearrangements with V and J called. Such tables lack part of the clones; where checked against another copy, unresolved V genes explain under half of the gap, and the rest is unexplained. The DNA gave D and trimming, while V, J and clone size come from that table. For this sample, the table gives 40,000 to 60,000 clones. About 0.94% of the sample goes to the ten largest clones.

CDR1 and CDR2, per the germline V gene, are KGHSH and LQKENI. The CDR3 has 15 amino acids, counting the end cysteine and phenylalanine. Part of the CDR3 DNA is given, 36 bases translated from base 1. The trim is 0 bases for V and 7 bases for J, with a gap of 12 bases between the germline ends. What the research found in general, with its limitations: T-cell numbers per sample were unknown, so richness differences could reflect varying T-cell content rather than repertoire biology. Cases were distinguished from controls with an estimated AUC of approximately 0.8 by random forest classifiers combining richness and V gene abundances. TRBV6-7 relative abundance was lower in cases than in controls (around 0.11% versus 0.16%; Bonferroni P = 0.0008). The cross-sectional design could not show whether associations preceded infection or resulted from it; effector/memory subsets and HPV-specific T cells were not isolated. Across sequencing depths, CIN3+ cases showed significantly higher TCR repertoire richness than controls, but evenness did not differ between the groups.

The sequence links TRBV18 to TRBJ1-4; the D gene is perhaps TRBD1, on 5 matching bases. The sequence was collected from a woman aged 18-70 years with a cervical HPV16 infection that either progressed to CIN3+ or cleared (not recorded which). Sequences were obtained from blood buffy coat. The CDR3 here reads CASSPPGRDGEKLFF. CDR3 bases read: TGTGCCAGCTCACCACCGGGCAGGGATGGTGAAAAA.